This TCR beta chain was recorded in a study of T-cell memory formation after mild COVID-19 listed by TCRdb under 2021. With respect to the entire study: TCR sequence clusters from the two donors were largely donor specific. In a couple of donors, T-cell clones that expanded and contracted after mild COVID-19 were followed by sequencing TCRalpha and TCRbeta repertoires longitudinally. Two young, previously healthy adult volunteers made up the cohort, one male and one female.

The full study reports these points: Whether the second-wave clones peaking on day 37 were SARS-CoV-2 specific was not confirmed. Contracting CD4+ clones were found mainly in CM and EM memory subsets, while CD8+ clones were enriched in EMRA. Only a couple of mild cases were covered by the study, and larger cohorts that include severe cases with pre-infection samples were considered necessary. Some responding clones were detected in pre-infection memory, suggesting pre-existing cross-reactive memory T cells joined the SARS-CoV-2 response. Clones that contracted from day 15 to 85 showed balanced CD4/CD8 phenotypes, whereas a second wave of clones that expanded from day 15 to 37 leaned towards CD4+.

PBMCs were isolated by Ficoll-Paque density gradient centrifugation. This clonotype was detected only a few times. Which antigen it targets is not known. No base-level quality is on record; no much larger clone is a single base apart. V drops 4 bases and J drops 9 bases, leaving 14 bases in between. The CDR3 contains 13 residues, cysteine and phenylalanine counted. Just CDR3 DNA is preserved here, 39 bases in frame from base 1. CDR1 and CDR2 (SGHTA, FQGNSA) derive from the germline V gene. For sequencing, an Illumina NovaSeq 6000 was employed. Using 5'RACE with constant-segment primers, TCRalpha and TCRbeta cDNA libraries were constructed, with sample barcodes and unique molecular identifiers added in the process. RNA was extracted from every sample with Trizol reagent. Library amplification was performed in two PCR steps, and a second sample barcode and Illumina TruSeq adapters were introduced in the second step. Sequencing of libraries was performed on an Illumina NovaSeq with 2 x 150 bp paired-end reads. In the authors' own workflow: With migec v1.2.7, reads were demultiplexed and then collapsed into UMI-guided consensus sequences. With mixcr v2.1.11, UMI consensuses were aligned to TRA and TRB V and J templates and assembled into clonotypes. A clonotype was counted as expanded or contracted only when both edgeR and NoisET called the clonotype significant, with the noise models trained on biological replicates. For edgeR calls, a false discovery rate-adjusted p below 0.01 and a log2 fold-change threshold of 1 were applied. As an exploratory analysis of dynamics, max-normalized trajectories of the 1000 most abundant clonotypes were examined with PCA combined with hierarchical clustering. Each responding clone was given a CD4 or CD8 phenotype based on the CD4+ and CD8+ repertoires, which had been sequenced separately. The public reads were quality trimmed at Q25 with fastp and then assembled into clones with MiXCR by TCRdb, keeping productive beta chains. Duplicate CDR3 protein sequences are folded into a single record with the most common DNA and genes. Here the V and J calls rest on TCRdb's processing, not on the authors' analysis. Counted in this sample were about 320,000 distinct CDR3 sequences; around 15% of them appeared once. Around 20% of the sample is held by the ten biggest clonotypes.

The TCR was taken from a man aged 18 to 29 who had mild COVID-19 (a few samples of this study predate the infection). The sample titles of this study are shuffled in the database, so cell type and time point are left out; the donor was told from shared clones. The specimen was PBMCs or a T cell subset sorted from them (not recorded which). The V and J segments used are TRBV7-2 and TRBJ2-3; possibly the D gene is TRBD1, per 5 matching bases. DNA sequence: TGTGCCAGCAGCTACCTTGACAGTACGACGCAGTATTTT. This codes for CASSYLDSTTQYF.